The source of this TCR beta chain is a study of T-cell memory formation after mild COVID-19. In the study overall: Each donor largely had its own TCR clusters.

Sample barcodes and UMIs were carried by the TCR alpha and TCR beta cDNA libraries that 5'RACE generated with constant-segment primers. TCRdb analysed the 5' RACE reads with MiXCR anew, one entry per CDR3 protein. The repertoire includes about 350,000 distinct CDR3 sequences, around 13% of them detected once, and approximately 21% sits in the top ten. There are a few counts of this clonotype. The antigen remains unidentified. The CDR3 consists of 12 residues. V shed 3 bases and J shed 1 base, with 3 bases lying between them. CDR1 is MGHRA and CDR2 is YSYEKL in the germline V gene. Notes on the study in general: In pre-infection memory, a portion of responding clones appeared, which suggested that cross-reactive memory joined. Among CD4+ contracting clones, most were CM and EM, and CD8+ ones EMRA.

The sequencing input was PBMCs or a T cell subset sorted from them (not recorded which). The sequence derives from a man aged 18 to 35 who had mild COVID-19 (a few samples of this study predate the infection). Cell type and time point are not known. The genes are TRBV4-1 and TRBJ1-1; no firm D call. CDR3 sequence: CASSQKNTEAFF. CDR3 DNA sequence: TGCGCCAGCAGCCAGAAGAACACTGAAGCTTTCTTT.